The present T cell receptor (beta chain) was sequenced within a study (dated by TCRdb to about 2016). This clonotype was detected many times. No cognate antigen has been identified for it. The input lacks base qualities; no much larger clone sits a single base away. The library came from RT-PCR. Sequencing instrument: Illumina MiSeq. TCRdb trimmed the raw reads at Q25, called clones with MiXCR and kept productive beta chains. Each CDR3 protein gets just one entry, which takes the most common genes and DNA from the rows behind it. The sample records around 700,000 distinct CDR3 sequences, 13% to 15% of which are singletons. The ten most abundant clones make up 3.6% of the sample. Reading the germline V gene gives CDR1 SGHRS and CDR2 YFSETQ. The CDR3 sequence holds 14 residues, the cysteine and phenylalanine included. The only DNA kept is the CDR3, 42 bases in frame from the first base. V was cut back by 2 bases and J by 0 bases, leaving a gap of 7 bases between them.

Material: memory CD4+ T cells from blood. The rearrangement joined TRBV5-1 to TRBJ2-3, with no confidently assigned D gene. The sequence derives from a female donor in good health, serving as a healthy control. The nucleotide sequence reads TGCGCCAGCAGCTTTTGGTCCAGCACAGATACGCAGTATTTT. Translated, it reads CASSFWSSTDTQYF.